The clone carrying this T cell receptor beta chain was counted only a few times. Antigen specificity is unknown. The data stem from a study of T cells in Graves' hyperthyroidism and ophthalmopathy. Whole-study findings and limits: The model predicted ophthalmopathy a median around seven months before onset.

V trimming: 5 bases; J trimming: 0 bases; junction bases outside the gene matches: 7. This CDR3 has 16 amino acids. There were TCR beta CDR3 regions amplified from RNA transcripts. With the HTBI primer set, the TCR CDR3 went through a first round of RT-PCR. MiXCR was run by TCRdb on the multiplex PCR reads, yielding one entry per CDR3 protein. This table has a few hundred thousand distinct CDR3 sequences, nearly 15% appearing once. The sequence derives from a woman between 50 and 59 years old with Graves' hyperthyroidism that later progressed to Graves' ophthalmopathy. Source material: blood. The V call is TRBV12-3 or TRBV12-4, the J call TRBJ1-3; 7 bases line up with TRBD1. CDR3 sequence: CASSQQGIPSGNTIYF. DNA of the CDR3: TGTGCCAGCAGTCAACAGGGGATCCCCTCTGGAAACACCATATATTTT.